The 12 T cell receptor beta chains given below trace back to one sample, sequenced in a study of T cells in Graves' hyperthyroidism and ophthalmopathy. The investigators amplified TCR beta CDR3 regions from RNA transcripts. HTBI primers were used for first-round RT-PCR of the TCR CDR3. TCRdb redid the calling of the multiplex PCR reads with MiXCR, one entry per CDR3 protein. The table has 450,000 to 550,000 distinct CDR3 sequences, approximately 25% seen once. Material: blood. These receptors were taken from a woman aged 25 to 39 with Graves' ophthalmopathy.

In this sample, this clonotype turned up many times. The chain uses TRBV12-3 or TRBV12-4 and TRBJ1-5; D is perhaps TRBD1 (6 bases). This CDR3 is built from 14 residues. Trimming took 1 base from V and 5 from J, leaving 9 bases between them. CDR3 protein: CASSLEEGDQPQHF. CDR3 DNA: TGTGCCAGCAGTTTAGAGGAGGGGGATCAGCCCCAGCATTTT.

At least ten counts were recorded for this clonotype. V and J are TRBV2 and TRBJ2-5; 9 nucleotides match TRBD1. The CDR3 extends over 14 amino acids. In germline, CDR1 is SNHLY, CDR2 FYNNEI. J was trimmed by 4 bases and V by 6 bases; bases with no gene match: 6. The CDR3 region is CASRGQGLGETQYF. DNA of the CDR3: TGTGCCAGCAGAGGACAGGGGCTGGGAGAGACCCAGTACTTC.

There are a few counts of this clonotype. The gene calls are TRBV6-5 and TRBJ1-3, with a possible D match to TRBD1 (5 bases). The V end was cut by 4 bases, the J end by 0 bases, with 16 bases between. CDR3 length: 17 residues. Germline lookup yields CDR1 MNHEY and CDR2 SVGAGI. The CDR3 spells CASSWAWDPLSGNTIYF. For the CDR3, the DNA is TGTGCCAGCAGTTGGGCCTGGGACCCGCTCTCTGGAAACACCATATATTTT.

This clonotype was counted many times. The chain links TRBV7-2 to TRBJ1-2; D is perhaps TRBD1 (5 bases). V was clipped by 0 bases and J by 4 bases, with 9 bases between them. This CDR3 is built from 14 residues. Looked up from germline, CDR1 is SGHTA and CDR2 is FQGNSA. The CDR3 spells CASSLAEGIYGYTF. CDR3 nucleotides: TGTGCCAGCAGCTTAGCCGAGGGGATCTATGGCTACACCTTC.

This clonotype was picked up a small number of times. The chain has TRBV10-3 and TRBJ1-2; no definite D call. Germline V gene lookup returns CDR1 ENHRY and CDR2 SYGVKD. The CDR3 length is 15 residues. V lost 0 bases and J 6 bases, leaving 14 bases between the germline ends. The CDR3 coding sequence is TGTGCCATCAGTGAGTCGTTCCTCCCCCCCGATGGCTACACCTTC. As protein: CAISESFLPPDGYTF.

This clonotype was recorded many times. The rearrangement uses TRBV27 and TRBJ2-5; maybe TRBD1 (5 bases). V shed 6 bases and J shed 9 bases, with 20 bases lying between them. Germline lookup yields CDR1 MNHEY and CDR2 SMNVEV (reference sequence). There are 14 residues in the CDR3. The CDR3 protein is CASRARASIQAQYF. The CDR3 coding sequence is TGTGCCAGCAGGGCCAGGGCCTCGATTCAGGCCCAGTACTTC.

This clonotype was detected many times. The rearrangement joins TRBV20-1 to TRBJ2-6; D gene uncertain. Trimming removed 2 bases from V and 2 bases from J, with 7 bases in between. The CDR3 is 14 residues long. The germline V gene has CDR1 DFQATT and CDR2 SNEGSKA (reference sequence). The CDR3 is CSARHLAGANVLTF. In nucleotides, the CDR3 is TGCAGTGCTAGACATTTAGCTGGGGCCAACGTCCTGACTTTC.

The sample holds many counts of this clonotype. This rearrangement joins TRBV6-1 to TRBJ1-5; D call uncertain. V was shortened by 1 base and J by 6 bases, with 7 bases between the two germline ends. Germline assignment: CDR1 MNHNS and CDR2 SASEGT. The CDR3 has 13 residues. The CDR3 coding sequence is TGTGCCAGCAGTGAAGTGAATAGTCAGCCCCAGCATTTT. Protein sequence: CASSEVNSQPQHF.

This clonotype was seen a handful of times. V usage is TRBV11-2 and J usage is TRBJ1-2, with TRBD1 identical over 9 bases. The germline gives CDR1 SGHAT, CDR2 FQNNGV. This CDR3 has 15 residues. The ends lost 4 bases at V and 8 bases at J; junction bases unmatched: 11. This CDR3 is CASSSIQGAGRGYTF. The CDR3 DNA sequence: TGTGCCAGCAGCTCAATACAGGGGGCGGGTCGGGGCTACACCTTC.

This clonotype was observed at least ten times. The chain carries TRBV6-5 and TRBJ1-6; maybe TRBD1 (5 bases). The ends were cut back, 4 bases at V and 9 bases at J, with 16 bases in the middle. The CDR3 is made up of 15 amino acids. Looked up from germline, CDR1 is MNHEY and CDR2 is SVGAGI. CDR3 region: CASSLSQGLASPLHF. The DNA for the CDR3 is TGTGCCAGCAGTTTGTCGCAGGGACTTGCTTCACCCCTCCACTTT.

This clonotype has just a few counts. V and J are TRBV28 and TRBJ1-5, with a weak D call TRBD1 (6 bases). V was trimmed by 5 bases and J by 7 bases, leaving 24 bases between them. CDR3 length: 17 residues. Germline loops: CDR1 MDHEN, CDR2 SYDVKM. The CDR3, as DNA: TGTGCCAGCAGTCCAACGGTTGGAACAGGGCAGGGACAGCCCCAGCATTTT. Translation gives CASSPTVGTGQGQPQHF.

V gene TRBV7-2 combines with J gene TRBJ2-7; D is possibly TRBD1 or TRBD2 (6 bases each). CDR1 SGHTA and CDR2 FQGNSA come from the germline V gene. This CDR3 region has 14 residues. The germline V and J ends were trimmed by 5 bases and 2 bases, with 13 bases remaining between them. CDR3 region: CASSTAGGPYEQYF. In DNA, the CDR3 is TGTGCCAGCAGCACCGCCGGGGGCCCCTACGAGCAGTACTTC. Drawing the rest from reference TRBV7-2 and TRBJ2-7, the complete variable domain is GAGVSQSPSNKVTEKGKDVELRCDPISGHTALYWYRQSLGQGLEFLIYFQGNSAPDKSGLPSDRFSAERTGGSVSTLTIQRTQQEDSAVYLCASSTAGGPYEQYFGPGTRLTVT.